The 17 T cell receptor beta chains below all came from one sample that was sequenced in a study of radiotherapy plus CTLA-4 blockade in lung cancer. Sequencing was performed with immunoSEQ multiplex PCR; in TCRdb, only in-frame clones are kept and a portion is missing. The sample lists some 40,000 clones, just under 80% occurring once. Source: peripheral blood, taken from a patient treated with radiotherapy plus ipilimumab. These receptor sequences come from a human donor with non-small cell lung cancer that progressed on radiotherapy plus ipilimumab.

This clone was picked up a small number of times. This sequence joins TRBV29-1 and TRBJ1-1; D is undetermined. Per germline, CDR1 SQVTM and CDR2 ANQGSEA. The ends were cut back, 0 bases at V and 4 bases at J, with 9 bases in the middle. This CDR3 region has 13 residues. The CDR3 nucleotides read TGCAGCGTTGAAGATGGGCTACGCACTGAAGCTTTCTTT. Its protein product is CSVEDGLRTEAFF.

The V gene is TRBV19, the J gene TRBJ1-1; D remains unclear. V was pared by 4 bases and J by 6 bases, with 15 bases between. In germline, CDR1 is LNHDA, CDR2 SQIVND (reference sequence). This CDR3 region has 14 residues. The CDR3 region is CASSTNRVIPEAFF. CDR3 sequence (DNA): TGTGCCAGTAGTACAAACCGGGTCATCCCTGAAGCTTTCTTT.

The chain combines TRBV9 with TRBJ2-5; 7 bases line up with TRBD2. Germline CDR1 SGDLS, CDR2 YYNGEE. This CDR3 contains 16 residues. J lost 5 bases, V lost 0 bases, and 10 bases had no gene match. The CDR3 DNA reads TGTGCCAGCAGCGTAGGGGTCCTGGGAGGGGCCGAGACCCAGTACTTC. This translates into CASSVGVLGGAETQYF.

The chain employs TRBV7-8 and TRBJ2-1; a possible D gene is TRBD2 (5 bases). Germline V lookup: CDR1 SGHVS, CDR2 FQNEAQ. Trimming took off 5 bases at V and 2 bases at J, with 7 bases between the two ends. The CDR3 has 13 residues. CDR3 DNA sequence: TGTGCCAGCAGCCCCGGGACCTACAATGAGCAGTTCTTC. The encoded protein is CASSPGTYNEQFF. Supplemented by reference TRBV7-8 and TRBJ2-1, the full variable domain reads GAGVSQSPRYKVAKRGQDVALRCDPISGHVSLFWYQQALGQGPEFLTYFQNEAQLDKSGLPSDRFFAERPEGSVSTLKIQRTQQEDSAVYLCASSPGTYNEQFFGPGTRLTVL.

The chain uses TRBV6-5 and TRBJ1-6; maybe TRBD1 (5 bases). The CDR3 is 15 amino acids. The germline CDR1 and CDR2 sequences are MNHEY and SVGAGI. Deletions cut 5 bases from V and 5 bases from J, with 13 bases between. The CDR3, as DNA: TGTGCCAGCAGTCCAGGGATGGGCCATAATTCACCCCTCCACTTT. It yields the protein CASSPGMGHNSPLHF.

This CDR3 is CASSASDKNYGYTF. CDR3 bases: TGTGCCAGCAGCGCCTCGGACAAGAACTATGGCTACACCTTC. The chain has TRBV9 and TRBJ1-2, with D perhaps TRBD1 (5 bases). The CDR3 runs to 14 residues. The germline V and J ends were trimmed by 3 bases and 2 bases, with 11 bases remaining between them. CDR1 is SGDLS and CDR2 is YYNGEE in the germline V gene.

The V gene is TRBV6-5, the J gene TRBJ1-6, with a possible D match to TRBD1 (6 bases). V lost 0 bases and J 6 bases, leaving 9 bases between the germline ends. The germline V gene has CDR1 MNHEY and CDR2 SVGAGI. The CDR3 totals 15 residues. As DNA, the CDR3 is TGTGCCAGCAGTTACTCGGGACACCTTAATTCACCCCTCCACTTT. This codes for CASSYSGHLNSPLHF.

The V call is TRBV4-1, the J call TRBJ2-2; no reliable D call. The V end lost 0 bases, the J end lost 3 bases, and 5 bases lay between the germline ends. Germline CDR1 and CDR2: MGHRA and YSYEKL. The CDR3 contains 14 residues. DNA of the CDR3: TGCGCCAGCAGCCAAGAACTTTACACCGGGGAGCTGTTTTTT. It is translated as CASSQELYTGELFF.

This chain uses TRBV6-5 with TRBJ2-6, with 7 nucleotides matching TRBD2. V gave up 3 bases and J gave up 1 base; unmatched junction bases: 3. The CDR3 is 16 residues long. CDR1 is MNHEY, CDR2 SVGAGI, per germline. DNA for the CDR3: TGTGCCAGCAGTTATTTCGGGGGGTCTGGGGCCAACGTCCTGACTTTC. It yields the protein CASSYFGGSGANVLTF.

This clone was recorded a few times. This chain connects TRBV27 to TRBJ2-1; 7 nucleotides align to TRBD1. J gave up 5 bases and V 1 base, and 14 bases lay outside the gene matches. The CDR3 has 18 residues. Germline V gene lookup returns CDR1 MNHEY and CDR2 SMNVEV (reference sequence). The CDR3, as DNA: TGTGCCAGCAGTTTATATCCCCCGCGACAGGGATATAACAATGAGCAGTTCTTC. Translation: CASSLYPPRQGYNNEQFF.

This clone was seen once. The chain uses TRBV5-1 and TRBJ1-4, with TRBD1 matching over 9 bases. The V gene end was trimmed by 4 bases and the J gene end by 8 bases; junction bases not matched to a gene: 9. CDR1 is SGHRS and CDR2 is YFSETQ in the germline V gene. The CDR3 runs 15 residues. CDR3 loop: CASSVGTGMREKLFF. As DNA, the CDR3 is TGCGCCAGCAGCGTCGGGACAGGGATGCGGGAAAAACTGTTTTTT. The full variable domain, in which reference TRBV5-1 and TRBJ1-4 provide the parts outside the CDR3, is KAGVTQTPRYLIKTRGQQVTLSCSPISGHRSVSWYQQTPGQGLQFLFEYFSETQRNKGNFPGRFSGRQFSNSRSEMNVSTLELGDSALYLCASSVGTGMREKLFFGSGTQLSVL.

The chain employs TRBV5-1 and TRBJ2-3, with 8 bases fitting TRBD2. Germline V gene sequence: CDR1 SGHRS, CDR2 YFSETQ. With V trimmed by 0 bases and J by 3 bases, 6 bases remained unmatched. The CDR3 covers 16 residues. In DNA, the CDR3 is TGCGCCAGCAGCTTGGGGTGGGGGACTAGGACAGATACGCAGTATTTT. Protein sequence: CASSLGWGTRTDTQYF.

V usage is TRBV2 and J usage is TRBJ2-7, with D perhaps matching TRBD1 (6 bases). Trimming took off 4 bases at V and 3 bases at J, with 13 bases between the two ends. This CDR3 is built from 14 residues. In germline, CDR1 is SNHLY, CDR2 FYNNEI. The CDR3 nucleotides are TGTGCCAGCAGTGTTCGACAGGTGAACTACGAGCAGTACTTC. Amino acids: CASSVRQVNYEQYF.

The rearrangement links TRBV10-1 to TRBJ2-5; 11 bases line up with TRBD1. The DNA end lines up better with TRBJ2-7; the J call may be wrong. The CDR3 runs to 16 residues. The germline V gene encodes CDR1 WNHNN and CDR2 SYGVQD (reference sequence). DNA of the CDR3: TGCGCCAGCAGAGTCCCGGGACAGGGGGACCCCTACGAGCAGTACTTC. Translated: CASRVPGQGDPYEQYF.

This chain links TRBV4-2 with TRBJ2-5; TRBD1 is a possible D gene (6 bases). The DNA matches TRBJ2-7 better at its end, which makes the J call doubtful. The germline gives CDR1 LGHNA, CDR2 YNFKEQ. This CDR3 has 14 amino acids. This chain's CDR3 is CASSQGTGFYEQYF. The CDR3 DNA is TGTGCCAGCAGCCAAGGCACAGGGTTTTACGAGCAGTACTTC.

The chain joins TRBV6-1 to TRBJ2-3; D unclear. Trimming cost V 5 bases and J 2 bases, with 11 bases left between them. CDR1 and CDR2 (germline): MNHNS, SASEGT. The CDR3 totals 14 residues. The CDR3 DNA reads as TGTGCCAGCAGTATACAGATAATCACAGATACGCAGTATTTT. Translated: CASSIQIITDTQYF.

This chain joins TRBV4-2 and TRBJ2-1; TRBD2 aligns across 11 bases. The germline gives CDR1 LGHNA, CDR2 YNFKEQ. The CDR3 contains 17 residues. J was trimmed by 5 bases and V by 4 bases; bases with no gene match: 10. The CDR3 region is CASSLSVGLADNNEQFF. The CDR3 DNA sequence: TGTGCCAGCAGCCTAAGCGTGGGACTAGCGGACAACAATGAGCAGTTCTTC.